This TCR beta chain was obtained from a study of CD8+ T cells in alopecia areata. Study-level points and caveats: In scalp samples, resident alphabeta T cells of normal skin are also sequenced. Clonality exceeded that of normal scalp in lesional scalp, most notably in alopecia totalis/universalis.

V was trimmed by 8 bases and J by 0 bases, leaving 26 bases between them. The CDR3 has 19 residues. Germline V gene data show CDR1 as SGHVS and CDR2 as FQNEAQ. Investigators isolated RNA and reverse transcribed it into cDNA to act as the sequencing template. The table came from immunoSEQ multiplex PCR; TCRdb's copy has only in-frame clones and leaves some out. The data hold approximately 98,000 clones, with roughly 59% observed a single time. Separation by sorting yielded CD4+ and CD8+ T cells from PBMCs. As for this clone: Antigen unknown.

J is TRBJ2-4 and V is TRBV7-8; the D call may be TRBD1 or TRBD2 (6 bases each). This clonotype originated in a human donor in good health. Sequencing used CD8+ T cells sorted from blood. The CDR3 bases are TGTGCCAGCTCCACAGCAAGCCACGGGGGACAAATAGCCAAAAACATTCAGTACTTC. Its protein is CASSTASHGGQIAKNIQYF.